This note documents a single T cell receptor beta chain sequence. As yet, its antigen is unknown. As handled by the study authors: Sequence data from immunoSEQ were junction-only and lacked quality scores; consequently, filtering differed. Some clones are missing from TCRdb's copy, which holds only in-frame ones; the method was immunoSEQ multiplex PCR. V and J calls and clone size follow that table, whereas D and trimming were derived from the DNA. The repertoire holds some 2.1 million clones, with just under 95% as singletons. The sample belongs to a study of shared clonotypes between healthy human individuals. Study-level background: Samples came from two female and a few male donors aged 18 to 49. Whole-study findings and limits: In this cohort, only blood was sampled, and tissue repertoires likely differ.

Naive CD8 cells lacked CD45RO, underwent positive selection for CCR7 and left out terminally differentiated effector memory CD45RA+ cells. From germline, CDR1 is LNHDA and CDR2 SQIVND (reference sequence). Between the trimmed V and J ends, which lost 3 bases and 0 bases, there was a span of 9 bases. This CDR3 has 14 residues. The chain links TRBV19 to TRBJ2-7; D remains unclear. The sequenced material came from naive CD8+ T cells sorted from blood. This TCR was recovered from a young man in good health. The CDR3 nucleotides read TGTGCCAGTAGTATCAGTTTAACCTCCTACGAGCAGTACTTC. It yields the protein CASSISLTSYEQYF.